This TCR beta chain was observed in a study of blood T cell repertoires in COVID-19. Study at large: Researchers got acute and convalescent COVID-19 samples from the United States, Italy and Spain. T cells, B-cell-depleted T cells, or PBMCs provided the cDNA or gDNA that served as material.

This clone was observed a few times. Authors' processing steps: For nucleated cells, counts were estimated from reference gene primer amplification. Generated by immunoSEQ multiplex PCR, the TCRdb table keeps only in-frame clones and is missing some. The V and J calls and clone size come from that table; D and trimming were worked out from the DNA. The sample has roughly 70,000 clones, roughly four fifths seen once. What was sequenced was peripheral blood. The TCR sequence derives from a woman in her fifties or sixties with acute or convalescent COVID-19.

CDR3 region: CASSPGQGVLAEAFF. The CDR3 nucleotides read TGTGCCAGTTCACCGGGACAGGGTGTTCTGGCTGAAGCTTTCTTT. This chain links TRBV19 with TRBJ1-1; 9 nucleotides match TRBD1. Trimming at V came to 8 bases and at J to 6 bases, leaving 13 bases not matched to a gene. Germline CDR1 is LNHDA and CDR2 is SQIVND (reference sequence). This CDR3 is built from 15 residues.